This TCR beta chain was captured by sequencing in a study of blood T cell repertoires in COVID-19. Turning to the study itself: Sources were T cells, B-cell-depleted T cells, or PBMCs; the material itself was cDNA or gDNA.

The CDR3 is 16 amino acids. CDR1 SGHRS and CDR2 YFSETQ come from the germline V gene. Trimming cost V 2 bases and J 0 bases; bases outside gene matches: 4. Sequencing used immunoSEQ multiplex PCR; TCRdb keeps in-frame clones, though not all of them. The table shows around 140,000 clones, with under 90% occurring only once. Material: peripheral blood. J is TRBJ2-2 and V is TRBV5-1; 7 positions agree with TRBD2. The receptor comes from a human donor in a cohort sampled during active COVID-19. The CDR3: CASSLGSGANTGELFF. CDR3 nucleotides: TGCGCCAGCAGCTTAGGGAGCGGGGCGAACACCGGGGAGCTGTTTTTT. Together with reference TRBV5-1 and TRBJ2-2, the CDR3 gives the full variable domain: KAGVTQTPRYLIKTRGQQVTLSCSPISGHRSVSWYQQTPGQGLQFLFEYFSETQRNKGNFPGRFSGRQFSNSRSEMNVSTLELGDSALYLCASSLGSGANTGELFFGEGSRLTVL.